The sequence of this TCR beta chain was determined in a study of cytotoxic CD8 clonotypes in ibrutinib-treated CLL listed by TCRdb under 2021. Study-wide context: In this cohort, approximately 14 patients were treatment-naive and about a dozen were relapsed/refractory, while some 18 had unmutated IGHV. Samples at response were collected after a median of about 12 months of treatment, with a range of about 6 to 36 months. Responses were partial in roughly 24 patients and complete in 2; after median approximately 67 months follow-up, around 15 stayed in remission and roughly twelve progressed. Longitudinal samples were available for about 30% of the roughly 86 trial participants. All remission and progressive disease samples were collected while patients were still receiving ibrutinib. Samples averaged roughly 280,000 productive templates and 94,082 productive rearrangements. Cryopreserved peripheral blood mononuclear cells were obtained before treatment, at response, and at either sustained remission or disease progression.

Broader findings and caveats from the paper: Public clonotypes were rare and either shrank or stayed stable during treatment, and the rise in clonality at ibrutinib response reflected expansion of private clonotypes. Baseline clonality was found to be higher than that of age-matched healthy donors and was strongly correlated with circulating CD8+ T-cell counts. Clonality rose at ibrutinib response, remained stable during sustained remission, and dropped back toward baseline at progression. Lymph node repertoires were not examined, and the timing of sampling was not matched between patients in sustained remission and those whose disease progressed.

V and J are trimmed by 3 bases and 0 bases, and the gene matches miss 5 bases of the junction. Reading from cysteine to phenylalanine, the CDR3 counts 16 amino acids. Here the CDR3 DNA is all that survives: 48 bases in frame from base 1. The germline V gene specifies SGDLS as CDR1 and YYNGEE as CDR2. According to the study, the label for this sample's time point signals: progressive disease on ibrutinib. For TCR beta library preparation, approximately 1.8 micrograms of genomic DNA was extracted from cryopreserved PBMCs. Longitudinal blood samples from CLL patients on ibrutinib monotherapy were analyzed using high-throughput TCR beta sequencing. Patients were enrolled in a phase 2 open-label single-center ibrutinib monotherapy trial. A MiSeq instrument was used for deep resolution sequencing, which targeted depths ranging from 1 in 1 million up to 1 in 200,000 T cells, with coverage averaging 10x for each clonotype. TCR beta libraries were generated with the immunoSEQ hsTCRB Kit. Turning to the authors' computational methods: Data were analyzed with ImmunoSEQ Data Assistant and ImmunoSEQ Analyzer, with V, D and J genes assigned per IMGT definitions. Clonality, which ranges from 0 to 1, was calculated by subtracting the normalized Shannon entropy of productive rearrangement frequencies from one. Only overrepresented clonotypes making up at least 0.05% of the repertoire of each patient were included in the public clonotype analysis. Roughly 12 age-matched healthy donor repertoires from immuneACCESS were used as controls for clonality. The source is immuneACCESS, and TCRdb retained only in-frame sequences with V and J called. Part of the clones is not carried over; for the studies checked, unresolved V genes explain less than half of this, and the remainder is unexplained. V and J calls and clone size are those listed in that table; D and trimming were worked out from the DNA. The sample data list approximately 280,000 clones, and 70% to 80% of these were observed just once. Around 5.3% of the sample rests with the top ten.

As for this clone: Its antigen is still unknown. There are no base qualities to consult, and no much larger clone falls within one base.

The chain links TRBV9 with TRBJ2-3; 9 nucleotides in the junction match TRBD2. This receptor was obtained from a human donor with chronic lymphocytic leukemia. Sequencing was performed on PBMCs, taken at disease progression, from a patient treated with ibrutinib. The CDR3 reads CASSAFSGGSTDTQYF. The nucleotide sequence reads TGTGCCAGCAGCGCATTTAGCGGGGGTAGCACAGATACGCAGTATTTT.